Listed here is a single TCR beta chain. Its target is not known. This entry comes from a study of T cell repertoires in cytomegalovirus infection. Background on the study: Selected CMV epitopes included recently identified HLA-C-restricted ones as well as well-studied HLA-B-restricted ones. It can be stated that public TCR beta signatures indicated CMV infection as well as a matching HLA type.

Study-wide points: Cumulative frequency of public TCR beta families picked out carriers of CMV plus the relevant HLA. The ex vivo response showed dominance by HLA-C-restricted CMV-specific TCR beta clonotypes.

The V end was cut by 0 bases, the J end by 2 bases, with 13 bases between. The CDR3 sequence is 15 residues long. Germline CDR1 is DFQATT and CDR2 is SNEGSKA (reference sequence). Using its own MiXCR run on the reads, TCRdb lists one record per CDR3 protein. The table shows about 890,000 distinct CDR3 sequences, with around a third occurring only once. This chain links TRBV20-1 with TRBJ1-2; D not resolved. The sequences come from cultured CD8+ T cells from PBMCs, collected from culture after CMV antigen stimulation. The clonotype was recovered from a human donor in good health (CMV status not recorded). Some clones in this sample may be carry-over from other donors' samples. CDR3: CSARDLVSENYGYTF. CDR3 DNA sequence: TGCAGTGCTAGAGATCTTGTCAGCGAAAACTATGGCTACACCTTC.